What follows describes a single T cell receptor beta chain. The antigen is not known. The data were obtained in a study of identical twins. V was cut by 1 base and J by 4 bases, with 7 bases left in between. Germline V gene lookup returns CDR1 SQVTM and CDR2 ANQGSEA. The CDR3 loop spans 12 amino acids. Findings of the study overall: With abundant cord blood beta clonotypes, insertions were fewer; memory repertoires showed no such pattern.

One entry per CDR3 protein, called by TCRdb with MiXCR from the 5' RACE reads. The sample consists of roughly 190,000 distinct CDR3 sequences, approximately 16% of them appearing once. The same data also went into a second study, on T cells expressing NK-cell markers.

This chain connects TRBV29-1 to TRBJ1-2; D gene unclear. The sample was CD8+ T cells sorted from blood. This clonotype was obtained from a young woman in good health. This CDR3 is CSVEGRLYGYTF. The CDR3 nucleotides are TGCAGCGTTGAAGGACGGCTCTATGGCTACACCTTC.